Listed here are 18 T cell receptor beta chains from one sample, sequenced in a study of blood T cell repertoires in COVID-19. Repertoires were generated with immunoSEQ multiplex PCR, while TCRdb's copy carries only in-frame clones and drops some. Here the sample spans 240,000 or so clones, approximately 78% being singletons. Sequencing was done on a sample of peripheral blood. These receptors all come from a woman aged 55-70 years with active or convalescent COVID-19.

The CDR3 bases are TGTGCCAGCAGCCAGACAGGTCCGGGCTTAAATTCACCCCTCCACTTT. Translation gives CASSQTGPGLNSPLHF. This chain links TRBV7-2 with TRBJ1-6; weak D call: TRBD1 (6 bases). V lost 5 bases and J lost 7, with 18 bases in between. The CDR3 totals 16 residues. Looked up from germline, CDR1 is SGHTA and CDR2 is FQGNSA.

The rearrangement uses TRBV2 and TRBJ1-3; no clear D gene. CDR3 length equals 13 residues. Germline V lookup: CDR1 SNHLY, CDR2 FYNNEI. The V end lost 8 bases, the J end lost 0 bases, and 8 bases lay between the germline ends. CDR3: CASGPTSGNTIYF. CDR3 nucleotides: TGTGCCAGCGGGCCTACCTCTGGAAACACCATATATTTT.

The chain uses TRBV7-2 and TRBJ2-3; 13 nucleotides align to TRBD2. Losses at the gene ends were 4 bases for V and 7 bases for J; bases not matched to a gene: 8. In germline, CDR1 is SGHTA, CDR2 FQGNSA. This CDR3 is 16 amino acids long. The CDR3, as DNA: TGTGCCAGCAGCTCCAAGACTAGCGGGGGGAGAAATACGCAGTATTTT. Translated, it gives CASSSKTSGGRNTQYF.

This clone appeared once. The rearrangement joins TRBV7-9 to TRBJ1-6; TRBD1 aligns across 7 bases. The CDR3 is 15 residues long. Germline V gene lookup returns CDR1 SEHNR and CDR2 FQNEAQ (reference sequence). The J segment lost 9 bases and the V segment lost 4 bases, leaving 9 bases of the junction unmatched. This chain's CDR3 is CASSSTGTVGSPLHF. CDR3 DNA sequence: TGTGCCAGCAGCTCAACCGGGACAGTGGGTTCACCCCTCCACTTT.

This clone was picked up a small number of times. The V gene is TRBV18, the J gene TRBJ2-3; D is unclear. The V end was cut by 6 bases, the J end by 2 bases, with 15 bases between. The CDR3 is 15 residues long. The V gene's germline CDR1 is KGHSH and CDR2 LQKENI. CDR3 bases: TGTGCCAGCTCGAACCATCTAGGCCACACAGATACGCAGTATTTT. This codes for CASSNHLGHTDTQYF.

This rearrangement joins TRBV5-1 to TRBJ2-1, with D possibly matching TRBD2 (7 bases). With 1 base removed from V and 2 bases from J, the gap between germline ends came to 13 bases. Germline CDR1 is SGHRS and CDR2 is YFSETQ. This CDR3 comprises 16 residues. CDR3: CASSLMSGGPYNEQFF. CDR3 nucleotides: TGCGCCAGCAGCTTGATGTCGGGGGGCCCCTACAATGAGCAGTTCTTC.

The CDR3 nucleotides are TGTGCCAGCAGTTACTCGCGGGGGGTGGATCAGCCCCAGCATTTT. Protein sequence: CASSYSRGVDQPQHF. The gene calls are TRBV6-5 and TRBJ1-5; possibly TRBD1 for D (5 bases). From germline, CDR1 is MNHEY and CDR2 SVGAGI. Deletions cut 0 bases from V and 5 bases from J, with 11 bases between. The CDR3 consists of 15 residues.

The chain couples TRBV18 to TRBJ1-2; 9 nucleotides agree with TRBD1. Losses at the gene ends were 5 bases for V and 8 bases for J; bases not matched to a gene: 9. Germline CDR1 is KGHSH and CDR2 is LQKENI. This CDR3 is 14 amino acids long. CDR3 sequence reads: CASSASQGAQGYTF. Here the CDR3 DNA reads TGTGCCAGCTCAGCCTCACAGGGGGCCCAAGGCTACACCTTC.

This clone appeared a single time. This chain uses TRBV7-9 with TRBJ1-1; 10 bases fit TRBD1. Looked up from germline, CDR1 is SEHNR and CDR2 is FQNEAQ (reference sequence). V was pared by 3 bases and J by 10 bases, with 8 bases of the junction left unmatched. CDR3 size: 14 residues. CDR3 loop: CASSFGTRDRGAFF. Written as DNA, the CDR3 is TGTGCCAGCAGCTTTGGAACTCGGGACAGGGGAGCTTTCTTT.

The V gene is TRBV6-6, the J gene TRBJ2-3; possibly TRBD2 for D (6 bases). Germline assignment: CDR1 MNHNY and CDR2 SVGAGI (reference sequence). The length of the CDR3 is 13 residues. V was clipped by 10 bases and J by 1 base, with 12 bases between them. The CDR3 DNA reads TGTGCCATCCGCTGGGGGGGCACAGATACGCAGTATTTT. This translates into CAIRWGGTDTQYF.

In this sample, this clone turned up once. The J gene is TRBJ1-2, the V gene TRBV6-6, with D possibly TRBD1 on 6 matching bases. There are 16 residues in the CDR3. The germline CDR1 and CDR2 sequences are MNHNY and SVGAGI (reference sequence). The V end was cut by 8 bases, the J end by 4 bases, with 23 bases between. CDR3 in amino acids: CASLRAPAGGFYGYTF. The CDR3 DNA reads as TGTGCCAGCTTGCGGGCCCCCGCGGGGGGCTTCTATGGCTACACCTTC.

V is TRBV27 and J is TRBJ2-3; no clear D gene. This CDR3 is 14 amino acids long. CDR1 MNHEY and CDR2 SMNVEV come from the germline V gene (reference sequence). V was pared by 4 bases and J by 3 bases, with 11 bases between. The CDR3 coding sequence is TGTGCCAGCAGTTCCCCCCCCAATACAGATACGCAGTATTTT. Translating it yields CASSSPPNTDTQYF.

There are a few counts of this clone. This chain uses TRBV2 with TRBJ2-7; D uncertain. Germline values: CDR1 SNHLY, CDR2 FYNNEI. V lost 4 bases and J lost 2, with 12 bases in between. The CDR3 has 14 amino acids. CDR3 residues: CASSVVSVTYEQYF. The CDR3 nucleotides are TGTGCCAGCAGTGTGGTGTCAGTAACCTACGAGCAGTACTTC.

The chain couples TRBV6-5 to TRBJ1-2; D unclear. CDR1 and CDR2 (germline): MNHEY, SVGAGI. Trimming took 2 bases from V and 1 from J, leaving 11 bases between them. CDR3 length equals 15 residues. Here the CDR3 DNA reads TGTGCCAGCAGTTACGCGGGCGCCCGTAACTATGGCTACACCTTC. It is translated as CASSYAGARNYGYTF.

The chain links TRBV30 to TRBJ2-4; tentative D call: TRBD1 (5 bases). Trimming left V 0 bases short and J 2 bases short, with 14 bases between. The CDR3 runs 16 residues. Germline assignment: CDR1 GTSNPN and CDR2 SVGIG (reference sequence). For the CDR3, the DNA is TGTGCCTGGAGTGTTGCAGGGATTTTTACCAAAAACATTCAGTACTTC. Translating gives CAWSVAGIFTKNIQYF.

The J gene is TRBJ2-1, the V gene TRBV23-1, with a tentative D call TRBD2 (5 bases). TRBV23-1 is an open reading frame, and its role is uncertain. Trimming took 8 bases from V and 5 from J, leaving 13 bases between them. This CDR3 is 13 amino acids long. This CDR3 is CASPGVVNNEQFF. CDR3 nucleotides: TGCGCCAGCCCCGGGGTAGTTAACAATGAGCAGTTCTTC.

The V and J genes are TRBV29-1 and TRBJ1-2, with D perhaps TRBD1 (5 bases). Trimming pared 7 bases from V and 0 bases from J, leaving 15 bases between. Germline assignment: CDR1 SQVTM and CDR2 ANQGSEA. The CDR3 totals 14 residues. The CDR3 nucleotides read TGCAGCGCTGGGCGGGGGGAGTCTAACTATGGCTACACCTTC. Translated: CSAGRGESNYGYTF.

The chain combines TRBV9 with TRBJ1-1, with D unresolved. Deletions cut 4 bases from V and 1 base from J, with 14 bases between. Germline CDR1 is SGDLS and CDR2 is YYNGEE. This CDR3 is built from 15 residues. CDR3: CASSPRHGGNTEAFF. In DNA form, the CDR3 reads TGTGCCAGCAGCCCTCGACACGGTGGGAACACTGAAGCTTTCTTT.